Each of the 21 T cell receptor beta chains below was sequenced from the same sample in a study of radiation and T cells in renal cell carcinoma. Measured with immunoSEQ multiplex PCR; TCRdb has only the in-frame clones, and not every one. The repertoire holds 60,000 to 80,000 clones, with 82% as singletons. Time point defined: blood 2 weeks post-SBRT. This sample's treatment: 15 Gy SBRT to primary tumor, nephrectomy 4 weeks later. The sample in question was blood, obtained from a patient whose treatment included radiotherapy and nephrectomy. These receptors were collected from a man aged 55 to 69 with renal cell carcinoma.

The CDR3 sequence is CASSQDPGRTGELFF. The CDR3 DNA reads as TGCGCCAGCAGCCAAGATCCGGGCCGCACCGGGGAGCTGTTTTTT. V usage is TRBV4-1 and J usage is TRBJ2-2; no definite D call. This CDR3 spans 15 amino acids. The V gene lost 0 bases and the J gene lost 4 bases, with 9 bases spanning the gap. CDR1 is MGHRA and CDR2 is YSYEKL in the germline V gene.

As DNA, the CDR3 is TGTGCCAGCAGCAAGGGGACTAGCGGGAGAAATTTGAAGTACGAGCAGTACTTC. This codes for CASSKGTSGRNLKYEQYF. The chain uses TRBV5-4 and TRBJ2-5; 14 positions match TRBD2. The better agreement between TRBJ2-7 and the DNA end casts doubt on the J call. This CDR3 contains 18 residues. In germline, CDR1 is SGHNT, CDR2 YYREEE (reference sequence).

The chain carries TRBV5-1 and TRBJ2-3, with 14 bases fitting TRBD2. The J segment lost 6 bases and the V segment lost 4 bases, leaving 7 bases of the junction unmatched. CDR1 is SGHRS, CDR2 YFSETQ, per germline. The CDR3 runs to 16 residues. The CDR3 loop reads CASSPGLAGGDDTQYF. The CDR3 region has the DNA TGCGCCAGCAGCCCCGGACTAGCGGGAGGAGATGATACGCAGTATTTT.

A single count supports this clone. CDR3 nucleotide sequence: TGCGCCAGCGCCAGGGACGGGGCTTCCATAGATACGCAGTATTTT. Translation gives CASARDGASIDTQYF. The rearrangement uses TRBV5-1 and TRBJ2-3; TRBD1 or TRBD2 may be the D gene (5 bases each). Germline CDR1 reads SGHRS; CDR2 reads YFSETQ. Trimming removed 7 bases at V and 5 bases at J, with 20 bases between. The CDR3 extends over 15 amino acids.

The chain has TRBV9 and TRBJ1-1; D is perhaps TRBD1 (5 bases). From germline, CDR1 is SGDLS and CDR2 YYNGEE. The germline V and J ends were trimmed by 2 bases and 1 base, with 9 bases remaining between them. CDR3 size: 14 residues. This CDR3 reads CASSVGGANTEAFF. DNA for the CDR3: TGTGCCAGCAGCGTCGGGGGAGCGAACACTGAAGCTTTCTTT.

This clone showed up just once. The CDR3 nucleotides read TGTGCCAGCAGTTTAGGAGCCTCCACAGATACGCAGTATTTT. Translating gives CASSLGASTDTQYF. The J gene is TRBJ2-3, the V gene TRBV27; D is ambiguous. V dropped 2 bases and J dropped 2 bases, with 8 bases sitting between them. The CDR3 extends over 14 amino acids. CDR1 and CDR2 from the germline V gene are MNHEY and SMNVEV (reference sequence).

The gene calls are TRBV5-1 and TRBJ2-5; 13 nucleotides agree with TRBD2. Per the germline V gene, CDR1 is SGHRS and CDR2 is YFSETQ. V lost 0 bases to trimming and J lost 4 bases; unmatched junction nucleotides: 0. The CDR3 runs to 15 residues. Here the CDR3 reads CASSLGLAGGETQYF. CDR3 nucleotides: TGCGCCAGCAGCTTGGGACTAGCGGGAGGAGAGACCCAGTACTTC.

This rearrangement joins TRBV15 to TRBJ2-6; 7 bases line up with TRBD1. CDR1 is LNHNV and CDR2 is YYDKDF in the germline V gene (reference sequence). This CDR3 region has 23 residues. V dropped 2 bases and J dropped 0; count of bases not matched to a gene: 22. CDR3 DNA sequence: TGTGCCACCAGCAGACCCTCTCTCCGGGACAGCCTCCCATCCTCCTCTGGGGCCAACGTCCTGACTTTC. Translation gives CATSRPSLRDSLPSSSGANVLTF.

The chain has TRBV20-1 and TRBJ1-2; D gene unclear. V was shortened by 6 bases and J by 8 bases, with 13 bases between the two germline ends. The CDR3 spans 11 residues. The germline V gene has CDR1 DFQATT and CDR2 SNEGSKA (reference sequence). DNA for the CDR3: TGCAGTGCCGGCCCCGAAGGGGGCTACACCTTC. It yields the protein CSAGPEGGYTF.

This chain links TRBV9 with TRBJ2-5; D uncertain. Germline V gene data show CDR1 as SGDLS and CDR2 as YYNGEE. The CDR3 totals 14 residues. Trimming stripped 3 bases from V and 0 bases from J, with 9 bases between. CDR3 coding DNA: TGTGCCAGCAGCGCCAGACTTAACCAAGAGACCCAGTACTTC. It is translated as CASSARLNQETQYF.

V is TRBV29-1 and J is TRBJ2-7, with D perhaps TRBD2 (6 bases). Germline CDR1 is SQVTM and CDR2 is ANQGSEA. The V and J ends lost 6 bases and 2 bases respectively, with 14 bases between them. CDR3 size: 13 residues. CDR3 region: CSVVFPGAYEQYF. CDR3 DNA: TGCAGCGTAGTATTCCCGGGAGCCTACGAGCAGTACTTC.

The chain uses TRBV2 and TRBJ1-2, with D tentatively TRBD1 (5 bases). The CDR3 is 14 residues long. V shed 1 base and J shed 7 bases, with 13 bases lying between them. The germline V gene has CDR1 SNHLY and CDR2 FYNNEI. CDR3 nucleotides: TGTGCCAGCAGTGAAGTGAGAGGGGTTCGTGGCTACACCTTC. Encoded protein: CASSEVRGVRGYTF.

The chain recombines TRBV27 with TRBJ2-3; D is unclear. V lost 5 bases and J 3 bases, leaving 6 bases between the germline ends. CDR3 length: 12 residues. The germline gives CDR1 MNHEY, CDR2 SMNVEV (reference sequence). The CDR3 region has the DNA TGTGCCAGCAGTGACTTTACAGATACGCAGTATTTT. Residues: CASSDFTDTQYF.

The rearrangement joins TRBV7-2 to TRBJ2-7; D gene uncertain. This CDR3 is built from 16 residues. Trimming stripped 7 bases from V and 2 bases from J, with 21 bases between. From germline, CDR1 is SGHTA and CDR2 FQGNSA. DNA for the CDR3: TGTGCCAGCACCTTCTCCGGGTCCCCCGGAACCTACGAGCAGTACTTC. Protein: CASTFSGSPGTYEQYF.

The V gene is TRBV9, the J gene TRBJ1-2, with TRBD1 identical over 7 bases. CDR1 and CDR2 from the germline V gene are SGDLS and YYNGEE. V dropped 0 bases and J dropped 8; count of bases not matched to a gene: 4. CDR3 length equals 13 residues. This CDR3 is CASSVEGAQGYTF. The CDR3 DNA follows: TGTGCCAGCAGCGTAGAGGGGGCGCAGGGCTACACCTTC. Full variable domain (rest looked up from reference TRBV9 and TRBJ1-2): DSGVTQTPKHLITATGQRVTLRCSPRSGDLSVYWYQQSLDQGLQFLIQYYNGEERAKGNILERFSAQQFPDLHSELNLSSLELGDSALYFCASSVEGAQGYTFGSGTRLTVV.

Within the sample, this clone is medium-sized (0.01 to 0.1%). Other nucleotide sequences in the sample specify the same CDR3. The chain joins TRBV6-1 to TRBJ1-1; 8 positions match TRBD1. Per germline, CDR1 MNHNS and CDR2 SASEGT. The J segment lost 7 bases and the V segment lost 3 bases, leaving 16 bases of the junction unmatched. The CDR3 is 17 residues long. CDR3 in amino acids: CASSDIRGRRSGLEAFF. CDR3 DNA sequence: TGTGCCAGCAGTGACATCAGGGGGCGCAGATCCGGACTTGAAGCTTTCTTT.

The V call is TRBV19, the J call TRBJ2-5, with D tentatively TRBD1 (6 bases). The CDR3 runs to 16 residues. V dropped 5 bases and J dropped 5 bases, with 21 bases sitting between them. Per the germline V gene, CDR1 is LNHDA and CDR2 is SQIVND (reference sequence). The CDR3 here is CASSEARVGGRETQYF. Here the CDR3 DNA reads TGTGCCAGTAGTGAAGCGAGGGTAGGGGGACGGGAGACCCAGTACTTC.

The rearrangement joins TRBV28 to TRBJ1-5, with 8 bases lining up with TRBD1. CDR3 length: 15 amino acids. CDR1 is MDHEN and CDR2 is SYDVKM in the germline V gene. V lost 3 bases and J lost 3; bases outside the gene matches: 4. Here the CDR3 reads CASSFGDRHNQPQHF. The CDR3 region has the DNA TGTGCCAGCAGTTTTGGGGACAGGCACAATCAGCCCCAGCATTTT.

Written as DNA, the CDR3 is TGTGCCAGTAGTATAACGGCTGACGTGGAGACCCAGTACTTC. Protein product: CASSITADVETQYF. This chain joins TRBV19 and TRBJ2-5, with D uncertain. The CDR3 consists of 14 residues. The germline V gene has CDR1 LNHDA and CDR2 SQIVND (reference sequence). The V end lost 2 bases, the J end lost 5 bases, and 12 bases lay between the germline ends.

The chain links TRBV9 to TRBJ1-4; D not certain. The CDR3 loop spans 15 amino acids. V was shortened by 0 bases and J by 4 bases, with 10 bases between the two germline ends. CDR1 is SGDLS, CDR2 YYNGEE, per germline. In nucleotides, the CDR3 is TGTGCCAGCAGCGTAGGTGGCAGGCGTAATGAAAAACTGTTTTTT. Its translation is CASSVGGRRNEKLFF.

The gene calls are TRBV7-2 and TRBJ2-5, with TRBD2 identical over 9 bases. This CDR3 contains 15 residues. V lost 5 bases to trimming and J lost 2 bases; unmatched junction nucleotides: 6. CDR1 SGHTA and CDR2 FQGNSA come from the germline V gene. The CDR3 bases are TGTGCCAGCAGCCCAGTTAGCGGGAGACAAGAGACCCAGTACTTC. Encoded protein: CASSPVSGRQETQYF.